This T cell receptor (beta chain) was retrieved from a study of T cell responses to AZD1222 COVID-19 vaccine. CDR3 length: 13 residues. V dropped 2 bases and J dropped 9 bases, with 11 bases sitting between them. CDR1 LNHDA and CDR2 SQIVND come from the germline V gene (reference sequence). Some clones are missing from TCRdb's copy, which holds only in-frame ones; the method was immunoSEQ multiplex PCR. The sample shows under 150,000 clones, about 93% of them seen only once. This receptor was taken from an adult in good health. The sample in question was peripheral blood, obtained on day 0 of AZD1222 vaccination. The chain uses TRBV19 and TRBJ2-4; the D is unclear. The CDR3 spells CASSIQAPSIQYF. DNA of the CDR3: TGTGCCAGTAGTATACAGGCGCCAAGCATTCAGTACTTC. Full variable domain (remainder filled in from reference TRBV19 and TRBJ2-4): DGGITQSPKYLFRKEGQNVTLSCEQNLNHDAMYWYRQDPGQGLRLIYYSQIVNDFQKGDIAEGYSVSREKKESFPLTVTSAQKNPTAFYLCASSIQAPSIQYFGAGTRLSVL.